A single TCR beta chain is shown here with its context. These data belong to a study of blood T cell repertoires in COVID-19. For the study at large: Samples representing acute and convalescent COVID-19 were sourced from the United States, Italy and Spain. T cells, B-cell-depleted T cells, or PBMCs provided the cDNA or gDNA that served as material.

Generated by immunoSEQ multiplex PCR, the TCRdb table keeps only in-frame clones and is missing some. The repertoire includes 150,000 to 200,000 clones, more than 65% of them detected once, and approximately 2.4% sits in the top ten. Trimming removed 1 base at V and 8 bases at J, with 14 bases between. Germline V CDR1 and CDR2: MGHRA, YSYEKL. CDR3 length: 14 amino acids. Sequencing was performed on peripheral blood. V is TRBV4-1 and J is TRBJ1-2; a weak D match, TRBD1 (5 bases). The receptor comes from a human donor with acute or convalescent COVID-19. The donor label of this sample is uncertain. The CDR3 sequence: CASSQGGTLGGYTF. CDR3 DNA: TGCGCCAGCAGCCAAGGGGGGACTTTAGGCGGCTACACCTTC.